This T cell receptor (beta chain) was recovered during a study of CXCR3-negative and CXCR3-positive naive CD8 T cells (dated by TCRdb to 2018 to 2020). Some background on the complete study: In total, 130 million to 150 million TRB reads were obtained, or roughly 1.5 +/- 0.3 million reads per library. Naive subsets from about five donors and memory cells from 3 donors were included in the TRBV-TRBJ cluster analysis. Data from about 10 donors, pooled across two independent experiments, went into the diversity and physicochemical repertoire analyses. What the work shows at the level of the full study, not this receptor alone: Because CXCR3 expression was partially decreased after cryopreservation, freshly isolated PBMCs were used for most assays. Within the same donor, TRBV-TRBJ usage looked similar between naive CXCR3-negative and CXCR3-positive cells, but memory cells had distinct patterns. Because surface CD5, which is linked to self-reactivity in mice, was comparable between the naive subsets, TCR interaction strength was also inferred from TRB CDR3 physicochemical properties. TRB CDR3s from CXCR3-positive naive cells showed higher hydrophobicity (lower Kidera factor 4), lower energy, and higher strength and volume indices than CXCR3-negative naive cells. Comparably high repertoire diversity was found in both naive subsets, whereas much lower repertoire diversity was found in memory CD8+ T cells.

No count is recorded, but by frequency this clonotype is medium-sized (0.01 to 0.1%). This clone's antigen is unknown. Instrument used: NextSeq 550. The Human TCR Profiling Kit (MiLaboratory) was used to make UMI-labeled 5' RACE TRB cDNA libraries. The full amount of extracted RNA was used for cDNA synthesis, and the full amount of resulting cDNA was used for PCR amplification. Libraries were prepared in parallel using an identical number of PCR cycles. The original pipeline was this. MIGEC and MiXCR extracted about 50,000 +/- 10,000 unique UMI-labeled TRB cDNA molecules per library, requiring at least two reads per UMI. Each library averaged 40,000 +/- 10,000 functional in-frame TRB CDR3 nucleotide clonotypes without stop codons. After downsampling to 5000 UMI-labeled TRB molecules per sample, diversity metrics, including normalized Shannon-Wiener and Chao1, were computed in VDJtools. Clonotype-size-weighted physicochemical properties of the central five CDR3 residues (interaction energy, strength, volume and Kidera factor 4) were computed in VDJtools. With the reads reprocessed by TCRdb, a single entry stands for each CDR3 protein sequence and no DNA is reported. The V and J calls, along with clone size, are taken from TCRdb and not from the paper's own processing. The sample's table lists a count of 75,000 to 100,000 distinct CDR3 sequences. The ten largest clones capture nearly 0.85% of the sample.

The CDR3 numbers 13 residues from cysteine through phenylalanine. The entry carries no DNA sequence. CDR1 and CDR2 are read off the germline V gene as SQVTM and ANQGSEA. Each CD8+ T cell subset was flow-sorted in triplicate, and 300,000 to 350,000 cells per subset were placed directly into RLT lysis buffer. To exclude memory contaminants, naive CD8+ T cells were stringently defined as CD45RO-CCR7+CD27+CD95-. Peripheral blood mononuclear cells were isolated from buffy coats by standard density gradient centrifugation. A FACSAria III was used to flow-sort naive CXCR3-negative and CXCR3-positive CD8+ T cells. Total RNA was extracted from sorted cells using an RNeasy Mini Kit.

The chain is assembled from TRBV29-1 and TRBJ2-1. The sequenced material came from naive CXCR3+ CD8+ T cells from blood. The cell subset or site label, read with the paper, signifies: CD45RO-CCR7+CD27+CD95- naive CD8+ T cells expressing CXCR3 (TNR3+). The TCR originated in a human donor in good health. Some clones in this sample may be carry-over from other donors' samples. This receptor has the CDR3 CSVRGGSYNEQFF.